The 14 T cell receptor beta chains below were found in one sample sequenced in a study of blood T cell repertoires in COVID-19. Only in-frame clones appear in the TCRdb table, and some are missing; sequencing was by immunoSEQ multiplex PCR. This repertoire shows about 170,000 clones, 89% found once; its top ten account for 0.7% to 0.9%. Sequencing was performed on PBMCs or T cells enriched from blood (not recorded which). The receptor source for this set is a woman aged 18-29 years who had recovered from COVID-19.

This chain uses TRBV5-4 with TRBJ2-3; TRBD2 matches 8 bases. Unmatched junction bases numbered 9, after V lost 2 bases and J lost 4 bases. The CDR3 length is 16 residues. The V gene's germline CDR1 is SGHNT and CDR2 YYREEE (reference sequence). In nucleotides, the CDR3 is TGTGCCAGCAGCTTCGGTAGGCGGGAGGCCCCAGATACGCAGTATTTT. It translates to CASSFGRREAPDTQYF.

The J gene is TRBJ2-3, the V gene TRBV6-4; 9 nucleotides line up with TRBD1. Unmatched junction bases numbered 8, after V lost 6 bases and J lost 1 base. Germline loops: CDR1 MRHNA, CDR2 SNTAGT. CDR3 length equals 16 residues. The chain's CDR3 is CASSPGTGKGTDTQYF. CDR3 nucleotide sequence: TGTGCCAGCAGCCCAGGGACAGGGAAAGGCACAGATACGCAGTATTTT.

The J gene is TRBJ1-5, the V gene TRBV2; a weak D match, TRBD1 (5 bases). This CDR3 contains 14 residues. The V gene lost 4 bases and the J gene lost 5 bases, with 12 bases spanning the gap. Germline CDR1 and CDR2: SNHLY and FYNNEI. The DNA of the CDR3 is TGTGCCAGCAGTGGGGTAGACAGCGATCAGCCCCAGCATTTT. Protein: CASSGVDSDQPQHF.

This chain links TRBV27 with TRBJ2-7, with D perhaps matching TRBD2 (5 bases). Germline loops: CDR1 MNHEY, CDR2 SMNVEV (reference sequence). The germline V and J ends were trimmed by 5 bases and 0 bases, with 11 bases remaining between them. The CDR3 has 14 amino acids. The CDR3 region has the DNA TGTGCCAGCAGTAGCGGTTCCGGCTCCTACGAGCAGTACTTC. This sequence encodes CASSSGSGSYEQYF.

The chain joins TRBV6-6 to TRBJ1-1; 10 bases fit TRBD1. This CDR3 region has 20 residues. Trimming at V came to 7 bases and at J to 1 base, leaving 21 bases not matched to a gene. The V gene's germline CDR1 is MNHNY and CDR2 SVGAGI (reference sequence). Here the CDR3 DNA reads TGTGCCAGCACCTACCTTGGGGCCGGGACAGGGGCGTCAGCGAACACTGAAGCTTTCTTT. This encodes CASTYLGAGTGASANTEAFF.

The chain has TRBV28 and TRBJ1-5, with D unresolved. V was pared by 6 bases and J by 9 bases, with 18 bases between. In germline, CDR1 is MDHEN, CDR2 SYDVKM. CDR3 length: 14 amino acids. The chain's CDR3 is CASRRAKMVGPQHF. The CDR3 DNA sequence: TGTGCCAGCAGACGAGCCAAAATGGTCGGGCCCCAGCATTTT.

This clone came up once. The genes are TRBV12-3 or TRBV12-4 and TRBJ1-1; unclear D gene. Trimming took off 7 bases at V and 0 bases at J, with 3 bases between the two ends. This CDR3 has 11 residues. The CDR3 loop is CASKLNTEAFF. In DNA, the CDR3 is TGTGCCAGCAAGCTGAACACTGAAGCTTTCTTT.

The chain carries TRBV18 and TRBJ2-7, with unresolved D. V shed 6 bases and J shed 9 bases, with 18 bases lying between them. The CDR3 runs 13 residues. CDR1 is KGHSH, CDR2 LQKENI, per germline. The CDR3 nucleotides read TGTGCCAGCTCGCCCACAGAGATTGGTGGGCAGTACTTC. Translation gives CASSPTEIGGQYF.

V usage is TRBV7-4 and J usage is TRBJ2-7; no reliable D call. V was trimmed by 3 bases and J by 3 bases, leaving 18 bases between them. CDR1 and CDR2 (germline): SGHVT, SQSDAQ. The CDR3 extends over 16 amino acids. As DNA, the CDR3 is TGTGCCAGCAGCTTTTATTTGGGTTTTAGACACTACGAGCAGTACTTC. This sequence encodes CASSFYLGFRHYEQYF. The full variable domain, completed using reference TRBV7-4 and TRBJ2-7, is GAGVSQSPRYKVAKRGRDVALRCDSISGHVTLYWYRQTLGQGSEVLTYSQSDAQRDKSGRPSGRFSAERPERSVSTLKIQRTEQGDSAVYLCASSFYLGFRHYEQYFGPGTRLTVT.

This clone was seen only once. The chain's CDR3 is CASSQGVGANTGELFF. The CDR3 DNA sequence: TGTGCCAGCAGCCAAGGGGTAGGGGCGAACACCGGGGAGCTGTTTTTT. The chain uses TRBV4-2 and TRBJ2-2; possibly TRBD1 for D (5 bases). V was shortened by 1 base and J by 0 bases, with 9 bases between the two germline ends. Germline loops: CDR1 LGHNA, CDR2 YNFKEQ. CDR3 length: 16 residues.

To note about this clone: A junction end diverges from the germline sequence, so it may reflect a read error. The gene calls are TRBV4-3 and TRBJ2-3; TRBD2 matches 8 bases. From germline, CDR1 is LGHNA and CDR2 YSLEER. The CDR3 runs to 17 residues. This chain's CDR3 is CASSQDGLAGVTDTQYF. CDR3 coding DNA: TGCGCCAGCAGTCAAGATGGGCTAGCGGGCGTCACAGATACGCAGTATTTT.

This clone was counted a few times. The rearrangement links TRBV4-1 to TRBJ2-1; 9 bases align to TRBD2. Germline CDR1 reads MGHRA; CDR2 reads YSYEKL. V lost 2 bases, J lost 9 bases, and 8 bases stayed unmatched. There are 15 residues in the CDR3. The CDR3 here is CASSQPGLASREQFF. DNA for the CDR3: TGCGCCAGCAGCCAACCGGGACTAGCCTCCCGTGAGCAGTTCTTC.

The chain uses TRBV5-8 and TRBJ2-7; maybe TRBD2 (6 bases). The CDR3 is made up of 16 amino acids. The V end lost 0 bases, the J end lost 0 bases, and 13 bases lay between the germline ends. Per germline, CDR1 SGHTS and CDR2 YDEGEE. CDR3 protein: CASSLDLSGLSYEQYF. The CDR3 DNA reads as TGTGCCAGCAGCTTGGACCTTAGCGGCCTCTCCTACGAGCAGTACTTC.

The CDR3 DNA reads as TGCGCCAGCAGCCTCGGACAGGGGGCGCAAATTAATGGCTACACCTTC. It is translated as CASSLGQGAQINGYTF. The chain couples TRBV5-1 to TRBJ1-2; 11 bases align to TRBD1. The CDR3 length is 16 residues. Germline loops: CDR1 SGHRS, CDR2 YFSETQ. The J segment lost 6 bases and the V segment lost 4 bases, leaving 11 bases of the junction unmatched.